A selection of T cell receptor beta chains follows, all from one sample in a study of CD4 T cells in relation to SARS-CoV-2 and coronaviruses. Clones were read by immunoSEQ multiplex PCR, and TCRdb kept only the in-frame ones, dropping some. The repertoire holds about 29,000 clones, with about two thirds as singletons. Their antigens remain unidentified. Material for sequencing was CD4+ T cells from PBMCs, cultured in vitro. These receptors originate from a human donor in good health. Each CDR3 is given with its conserved first and last residue. Each record gives: D gene, V gene, J gene, clone size, CDR3 protein, CDR3 DNA. D genes are given only for firm matches. Clone size is not always given. Where it is, it says once, few, many or a class for expanded clones.

.	TRBV7-2	TRBJ2-7	.	CASSPRQYEQYF	TGTGCCAGCAGCCCGAGACAGTACGAGCAGTACTTC
.	TRBV7-9	TRBJ1-1	.	CASIWGQNTEAFF	TGTGCCAGCATTTGGGGGCAGAACACTGAAGCTTTCTTT
TRBD1	TRBV16	TRBJ2-1	.	CASSDRTGGDNEQFF	TGTGCCAGCAGTGATAGGACAGGGGGAGACAATGAGCAGTTCTTC
.	TRBV6-4	TRBJ2-2	few	CASSEFTRTGELFF	TGTGCCAGCAGTGAATTCACTCGCACCGGGGAGCTGTTTTTT
.	TRBV5-1	TRBJ1-1	.	CASSLDLTEAFF	TGCGCCAGCAGCTTGGATCTGACTGAAGCTTTCTTT
TRBD1	TRBV4-3	TRBJ1-6	few	CASSQEATGAYSPLHF	TGCGCCAGCAGCCAAGAAGCGACAGGGGCTTATTCACCCCTCCACTTT
.	TRBV6-5	TRBJ2-7	.	CATERSSYEQYF	TGTGCCACGGAGAGAAGCTCCTACGAGCAGTACTTC
TRBD1	TRBV3-1/TRBV3-2	TRBJ1-6	.	CASRDRVDYNSPLHF	TGTGCCAGCAGAGACAGGGTGGACTATAATTCACCCCTCCACTTT
.	TRBV21-1	TRBJ2-1	.	CASSHHGSPAAPNEQFF	TGTGCCAGCAGCCATCACGGTTCACCGGCGGCCCCCAATGAGCAGTTCTTC
.	TRBV9	TRBJ1-2	.	CASSPQAVGGYTF	TGTGCCAGCAGCCCCCAAGCCGTCGGGGGCTACACCTTC
.	TRBV7-8	TRBJ1-1	.	CASSSNRVKNTEAFF	TGTGCCAGCAGCTCCAACAGGGTTAAGAACACTGAAGCTTTCTTT
TRBD2	TRBV4-3	TRBJ2-2	.	CASSAGTSGTGELFF	TGCGCCAGCAGTGCCGGGACTAGCGGTACCGGGGAGCTGTTTTTT
TRBD1	TRBV6-1	TRBJ2-2	.	CASSDPPGQGAPGELFF	TGTGCCAGCAGTGATCCACCGGGACAGGGGGCCCCCGGGGAGCTGTTTTTT
TRBD2	TRBV19	TRBJ2-1	once	CASSGNIYNEQFF	TGTGCCAGCAGCGGGAACATCTACAATGAGCAGTTCTTC
TRBD2	TRBV19	TRBJ2-3	.	CASTLTGGTDTQYF	TGTGCCAGTACCCTCACGGGGGGAACAGATACGCAGTATTTT
.	TRBV7-2	TRBJ2-3	few	CASRTGPPLGDTQYF	TGTGCCAGCAGGACCGGGCCCCCATTAGGCGATACGCAGTATTTT
.	TRBV6-1	TRBJ1-2	.	CASSEAFNDGYTF	TGTGCCAGCAGTGAAGCTTTCAACGATGGCTACACCTTC
.	TRBV25-1	TRBJ2-7	.	CASSDPGGRRNEQYF	TGTGCCAGCAGTGACCCTGGGGGCCGGAGAAACGAGCAGTACTTC
TRBD1	TRBV5-6	TRBJ2-2	.	CASSLTGVGTGELFF	TGTGCCAGCAGCCTCACAGGGGTAGGGACCGGGGAGCTGTTTTTT
TRBD2	TRBV18	TRBJ2-2	.	CASSPPGGSGKSLAGELFF	TGTGCCAGCTCACCACCGGGAGGAAGCGGGAAAAGTTTGGCCGGGGAGCTGTTTTTT
.	TRBV5-4	TRBJ2-7	.	CASSREQGSYEQYF	TGTGCCAGCAGTCGGGAGCAGGGGTCCTACGAGCAGTACTTC
.	TRBV19	TRBJ2-5	.	CASSISRGGGETQYF	TGTGCCAGTAGTATTTCCCGGGGTGGTGGGGAGACCCAGTACTTC
.	TRBV3-1/TRBV3-2	TRBJ1-1	.	CASRPALAHQAFF	TGTGCCAGCAGGCCGGCGTTAGCGCACCAAGCTTTCTTT
.	TRBV11-2	TRBJ1-3	.	CASSFTGGGSGNTIYF	TGTGCCAGCAGCTTTACAGGAGGTGGTTCCGGAAACACCATATATTTT
.	TRBV19	TRBJ1-3	few	CASSATGSSGNTIYF	TGTGCCAGTAGCGCTACAGGAAGCTCTGGAAACACCATATATTTT
TRBD1	TRBV12-5	TRBJ1-5	.	CASAKGQGFDQPQHF	TGTGCTAGTGCCAAAGGACAGGGGTTTGATCAGCCCCAGCATTTT
TRBD2	TRBV6-4	TRBJ2-5	.	CASSVAGGETQYF	TGTGCCAGCAGTGTAGCGGGAGGAGAGACCCAGTACTTC
.	TRBV5-7	TRBJ2-3	.	CASSLNRERGTDTQYF	TGTGCCAGCAGCTTAAACAGGGAACGGGGCACAGATACGCAGTATTTT
.	TRBV25-1	TRBJ1-1	.	CASSPANTEAFF	TGTGCCAGCAGCCCAGCGAACACTGAAGCTTTCTTT
.	TRBV30	TRBJ2-1	.	CAWSNALNNEQFF	TGTGCCTGGAGTAACGCGTTAAACAATGAGCAGTTCTTC
.	TRBV4-3	TRBJ1-4	.	CASSQDMFVGRTYEKLFF	TGCGCCAGCAGCCAAGATATGTTCGTCGGGAGGACATATGAAAAACTGTTTTTT
TRBD1	TRBV6-5	TRBJ1-4	.	CASSQGQGSKKLFF	TGTGCCAGCAGCCAGGGACAGGGAAGTAAAAAACTGTTTTTT
.	TRBV7-3	TRBJ2-5	few	CASSPGGNQETQYF	TGTGCCAGCAGCCCCGGGGGAAACCAAGAGACCCAGTACTTC
.	TRBV6-2/TRBV6-3	TRBJ1-1	few	CASSYGGGTEAFF	TGTGCCAGCAGTTACGGGGGTGGCACTGAAGCTTTCTTT
TRBD1	TRBV7-9	TRBJ2-6	.	CASSTNRGSGANVLTF	TGTGCCAGCAGCACTAACAGGGGATCTGGGGCCAACGTCCTGACTTTC
.	TRBV5-1	TRBJ1-2	few	CASAEGEMGYGYTF	TGCGCCAGCGCAGAGGGAGAGATGGGCTATGGCTACACCTTC
TRBD2	TRBV7-8	TRBJ2-1	.	CASSRGLGNNEQFF	TGTGCCAGCAGCCGGGGACTAGGCAACAATGAGCAGTTCTTC
TRBD2	TRBV5-4	TRBJ2-3	.	CASSSGLAGSSTDTQYF	TGTGCCAGCAGCTCGGGACTAGCGGGCTCTAGCACAGATACGCAGTATTTT
.	TRBV2	TRBJ1-1	once	CASSDPGVNTEAFF	TGTGCCAGCAGTGATCCGGGGGTGAACACTGAAGCTTTCTTT
.	TRBV2	TRBJ2-7	.	CASSENRFRGASYEQYF	TGTGCCAGCAGTGAAAACCGCTTTAGGGGAGCCTCCTACGAGCAGTACTTC
TRBD2	TRBV6-2/TRBV6-3	TRBJ2-1	.	CASSYRGVAGGLYNEQFF	TGTGCCAGCAGTTACAGGGGAGTAGCGGGGGGTCTATACAATGAGCAGTTCTTC
.	TRBV4-3	TRBJ1-4	.	CASSQDWRATNEKLFF	TGCGCCAGCAGCCAAGATTGGAGGGCAACTAATGAAAAACTGTTTTTT
TRBD1	TRBV7-2	TRBJ1-3	once	CASSLDRGPGNTIYF	TGTGCCAGCAGCTTAGACAGGGGGCCTGGAAACACCATATATTTT